Described below is a single TCR beta chain sequence and its context. The sample originates from a study of cytomegalovirus exposure and HLA in healthy donors. This CDR3 has 13 residues. The germline V gene encodes CDR1 PRHDT and CDR2 FYEKMQ (reference sequence). The V end lost 5 bases, the J end lost 6 bases, and 11 bases lay between the germline ends. The PCR made use of 60 Vbeta and 13 Jbeta primers. Profiling relied on immunoSEQ multiplex PCR, and the TCRdb table lists in-frame clones only, not all of them. The profile shows about 200,000 clones, around 74% of them singletons. The material sequenced was PBMCs. This chain links TRBV13 with TRBJ2-1; possible D gene TRBD1, 6 bases. This TCR came from a girl aged 5 to 17 in good health and CMV-seropositive. The CDR3 sequence is CASSGKQGNEQFF. The CDR3, as DNA: TGTGCCAGCAGCGGGAAACAGGGCAATGAGCAGTTCTTC.